The TCR beta chain described here comes from a study of cytomegalovirus exposure and HLA in healthy donors. Study findings and constraints: In an earlier analysis, productive rearrangement rates for most beta V segments clustered near 87% or 30%. Confirmation in vitro established that three CMV-associated chains were specific for CMV antigens.

With respect to this clone: Its target is unknown.

Primers included in the PCR were 60 Vbeta and 13 Jbeta primers. Here immunoSEQ multiplex PCR was the method, and the copy in TCRdb shows in-frame clones only, minus some. The repertoire has 100,000 to 150,000 clones, 60% to 85% of them found once; the top ten carry roughly 3.2%. This CDR3 has 14 amino acids. The V gene lost 5 bases and the J gene lost 5 bases, with 15 bases spanning the gap. Germline V gene data show CDR1 as SGHVS and CDR2 as FQNEAQ. The chain has TRBV7-8 and TRBJ2-5; tentative D call: TRBD2 (6 bases). The sequenced material came from PBMCs. This receptor was obtained from a man aged 25-45 years in good health and CMV-seronegative. The CDR3 DNA reads as TGTGCCAGCAGCCCCGGGACTGTCCGTGAGACCCAGTACTTC. This gives the protein CASSPGTVRETQYF.